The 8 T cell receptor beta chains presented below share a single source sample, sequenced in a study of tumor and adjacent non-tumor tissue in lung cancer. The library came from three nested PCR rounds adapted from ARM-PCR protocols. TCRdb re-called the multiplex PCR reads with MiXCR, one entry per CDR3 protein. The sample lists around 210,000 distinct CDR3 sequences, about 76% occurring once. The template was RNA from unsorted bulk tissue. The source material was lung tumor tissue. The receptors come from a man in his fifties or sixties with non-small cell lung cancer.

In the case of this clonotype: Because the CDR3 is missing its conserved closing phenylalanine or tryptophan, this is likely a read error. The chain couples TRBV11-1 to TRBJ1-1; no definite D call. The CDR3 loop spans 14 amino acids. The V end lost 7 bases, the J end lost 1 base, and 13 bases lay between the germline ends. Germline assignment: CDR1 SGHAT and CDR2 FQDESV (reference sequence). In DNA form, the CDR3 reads TGTGCCAGCACTACAAACGGTGGGAACACTGAAGCTTTCCTT. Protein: CASTTNGGNTEAFL.

CDR3 loop: CNGELAGKTDTQYF. In nucleotides, the CDR3 is TGCAATGGTGAACTAGCGGGGAAGACAGATACGCAGTATTTT. The genes are TRBV20-1 and TRBJ2-3; 10 nucleotides align to TRBD2. The germline gives CDR1 DFQATT, CDR2 SNEGSKA (reference sequence). This CDR3 comprises 14 residues.

CDR3 in amino acids: CAMTGPNEQFF. In nucleotides, the CDR3 is TGTGCCATGACAGGGCCCAATGAGCAGTTCTTC. The V gene is TRBV5-4, the J gene TRBJ2-1; 7 bases align to TRBD1. The CDR3 totals 11 residues. The germline CDR1 and CDR2 sequences are SGHNT and YYREEE (reference sequence). The ends lost 9 bases at V and 6 bases at J; junction bases unmatched: 3. The full variable domain, in which reference TRBV5-4 and TRBJ2-1 provide the parts outside the CDR3, is ETGVTQSPTHLIKTRGQQVTLRCSSQSGHNTVSWYQQALGQGPQFIFQYYREEENGRGNFPPRFSGLQFPNYSSELNVNALELDDSALYLCAMTGPNEQFFGPGTRLTVL.

CDR3: CSAAPIDSNTEAFF. Here the CDR3 DNA reads TGCAGTGCAGCCCCCATTGACAGTAACACTGAAGCTTTCTTT. This chain uses TRBV20-1 with TRBJ1-1; weak D call: TRBD1 (5 bases). V gave up 6 bases and J gave up 2 bases, with 16 bases separating them. The germline gives CDR1 DFQATT, CDR2 SNEGSKA (reference sequence). There are 14 residues in the CDR3.

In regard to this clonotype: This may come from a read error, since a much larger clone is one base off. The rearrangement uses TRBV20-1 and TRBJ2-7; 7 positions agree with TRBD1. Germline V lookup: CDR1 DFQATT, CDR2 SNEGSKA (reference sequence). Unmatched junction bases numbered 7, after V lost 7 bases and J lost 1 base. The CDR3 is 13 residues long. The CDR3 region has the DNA TGCAGTGTTGAGGGACAGCGATCCTACGAGCAGTACTTC. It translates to CSVEGQRSYEQYF.

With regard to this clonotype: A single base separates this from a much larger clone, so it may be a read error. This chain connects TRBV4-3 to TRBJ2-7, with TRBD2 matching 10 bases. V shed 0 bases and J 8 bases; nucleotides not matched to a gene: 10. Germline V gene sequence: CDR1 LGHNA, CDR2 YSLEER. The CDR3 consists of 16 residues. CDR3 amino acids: CASSQDLASGGYKQYF. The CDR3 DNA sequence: TGCGCCAGCAGCCAAGATCTGGCTAGCGGGGGTTACAAGCAGTACTTC.

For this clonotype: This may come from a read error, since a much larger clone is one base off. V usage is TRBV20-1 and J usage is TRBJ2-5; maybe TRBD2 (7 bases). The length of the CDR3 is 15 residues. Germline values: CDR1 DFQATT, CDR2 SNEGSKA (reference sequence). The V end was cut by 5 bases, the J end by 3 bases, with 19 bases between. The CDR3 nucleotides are TGCAGTGCTTTCCCCCCTAGAGGGGGGGAAGAGACCCAGTACTTC. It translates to CSAFPPRGGEETQYF.

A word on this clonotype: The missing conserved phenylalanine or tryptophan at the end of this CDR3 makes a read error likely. This chain's CDR3 is CASSAGQTYVNTEAFY. CDR3 in DNA: TGCGCCAGCAGCGCGGGACAGACTTATGTGAACACTGAAGCTTTCTAT. The V gene is TRBV5-1, the J gene TRBJ1-1; TRBD1 matches at 7 bases. The CDR3 consists of 16 residues. Germline lookup yields CDR1 SGHRS and CDR2 YFSETQ. V lost 4 bases and J lost 0; bases outside the gene matches: 9.